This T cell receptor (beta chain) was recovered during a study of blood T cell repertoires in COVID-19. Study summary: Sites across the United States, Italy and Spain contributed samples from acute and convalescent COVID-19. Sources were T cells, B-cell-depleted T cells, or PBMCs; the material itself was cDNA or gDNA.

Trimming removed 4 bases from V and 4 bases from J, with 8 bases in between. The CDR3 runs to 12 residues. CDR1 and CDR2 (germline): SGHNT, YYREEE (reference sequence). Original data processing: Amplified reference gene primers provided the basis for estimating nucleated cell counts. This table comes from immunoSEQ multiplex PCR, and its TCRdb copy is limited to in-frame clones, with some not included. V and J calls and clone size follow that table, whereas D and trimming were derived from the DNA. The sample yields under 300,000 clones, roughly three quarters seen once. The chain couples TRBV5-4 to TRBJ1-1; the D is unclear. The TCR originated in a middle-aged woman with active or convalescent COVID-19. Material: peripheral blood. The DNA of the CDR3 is TGTGCCAGCAGCGAGGATGGCACTGAAGCTTTCTTT. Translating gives CASSEDGTEAFF.